This passage covers 25 T cell receptor beta chains from one sample sequenced in a study of OX40 agonist ivuxolimab in advanced cancers. Sequencing was performed with immunoSEQ multiplex PCR; in TCRdb, only in-frame clones are kept and a portion is missing. The sample records 70,000 to 95,000 clones, roughly 90% being singletons. The input for sequencing was CD4+ or CD8+ T cells sorted from blood, taken in a trial of the OX40 agonist ivuxolimab. Source of these receptors: an adult with an advanced solid tumor such as melanoma, head and neck, liver or kidney cancer.

The genes are TRBV19 and TRBJ1-2; 7 bases fit TRBD1. Germline lookup yields CDR1 LNHDA and CDR2 SQIVND (reference sequence). V dropped 2 bases and J dropped 3; count of bases not matched to a gene: 3. This CDR3 region has 14 residues. Written as DNA, the CDR3 is TGTGCCAGTAGTATACAGGGGGAGGACTATGGCTACACCTTC. Translation: CASSIQGEDYGYTF.

V usage is TRBV7-9 and J usage is TRBJ1-1; D unresolved. CDR1 is SEHNR and CDR2 is FQNEAQ in the germline V gene (reference sequence). The CDR3 is 13 residues long. V was pared by 0 bases and J by 2 bases, with 4 bases between. CDR3 coding DNA: TGTGCCAGCAGCTTAGCACTAAACACTGAAGCTTTCTTT. Translated, it gives CASSLALNTEAFF.

The chain links TRBV29-1 to TRBJ2-5, with 8 positions matching TRBD2. V was pared by 5 bases and J by 4 bases, with 3 bases of the junction left unmatched. This CDR3 comprises 12 residues. From germline, CDR1 is SQVTM and CDR2 ANQGSEA. Here the CDR3 DNA reads TGCAGCGTTCGGACTAGCTCAGAGACCCAGTACTTC. It is translated as CSVRTSSETQYF.

This chain joins TRBV18 and TRBJ2-1, with TRBD2 as a possible D gene (6 bases). Germline V CDR1 and CDR2: KGHSH, LQKENI. The CDR3 has 16 residues. V was trimmed by 6 bases and J by 8 bases, leaving 23 bases between them. CDR3 sequence (DNA): TGTGCCAGCTCTCCAGTTTCGGCGGGGATCAGCGATGAGCAGTTCTTC. Translated, it gives CASSPVSAGISDEQFF.

DNA for the CDR3: TGTGCCAGCAGCTTAAGGGGCCTGAACACCGGGGAGCTGTTTTTT. This gives the protein CASSLRGLNTGELFF. V usage is TRBV7-8 and J usage is TRBJ2-2; D is perhaps TRBD1 (5 bases). This CDR3 is built from 15 residues. CDR1 and CDR2 (germline): SGHVS, FQNEAQ. The V end lost 2 bases, the J end lost 1 base, and 8 bases lay between the germline ends.

V and J are TRBV11-2 and TRBJ2-7; maybe TRBD2 (6 bases). Germline CDR1 and CDR2: SGHAT and FQNNGV. This CDR3 has 14 amino acids. Deletions cut 3 bases from V and 0 bases from J, with 9 bases between. CDR3 sequence: CASSFRRDSYEQYF. The CDR3 nucleotides are TGTGCCAGCAGCTTTCGGCGGGACTCCTACGAGCAGTACTTC.

The chain carries TRBV7-2 and TRBJ2-1, with TRBD2 identical over 9 bases. The CDR3 sequence is 16 residues long. V was pared by 0 bases and J by 8 bases, with 8 bases of the junction left unmatched. Germline V gene lookup returns CDR1 SGHTA and CDR2 FQGNSA. The CDR3 sequence is CASSLAGAGGPYEQFF. In DNA form, the CDR3 reads TGTGCCAGCAGCTTAGCAGGGGCGGGAGGGCCATATGAGCAGTTCTTC.

The rearrangement uses TRBV7-9 and TRBJ1-6; possible D gene TRBD1, 5 bases. The CDR3 is made up of 13 amino acids. The germline V gene has CDR1 SEHNR and CDR2 FQNEAQ (reference sequence). Trimming shortened V by 11 bases and J by 10 bases, and 18 bases separated the two germline ends. CDR3 nucleotide sequence: TGTGCCCGAAGATGGACATGGAGGTCACCCCTCCACTTT. Translating gives CARRWTWRSPLHF.

V and J are TRBV5-4 and TRBJ2-3, with D tentatively TRBD2 (5 bases). The V and J ends lost 4 bases and 3 bases respectively, with 15 bases between them. Looked up from germline, CDR1 is SGHNT and CDR2 is YYREEE (reference sequence). The CDR3 runs 15 residues. CDR3 loop: CASSHDKTRTDTQYF. CDR3 nucleotides: TGTGCCAGCAGCCACGACAAAACTAGGACAGATACGCAGTATTTT.

J is TRBJ2-2 and V is TRBV7-2, with D tentatively TRBD1 or TRBD2 (6 bases each). CDR3 length: 13 amino acids. Germline lookup yields CDR1 SGHTA and CDR2 FQGNSA. Trimming stripped 4 bases from V and 9 bases from J, with 12 bases between. CDR3 bases: TGTGCCAGCAGCTCAGGACGGGGGCGGGAGCTGTTTTTT. Translated, it gives CASSSGRGRELFF.

CDR3 DNA sequence: TGTGCCTGGAGTGTCTTGGGGGTACGAGTAAATTCACCCCTCCACTTT. Its translation is CAWSVLGVRVNSPLHF. V gene TRBV30 combines with J gene TRBJ1-6, with D possibly matching TRBD1 (5 bases). Germline CDR1 and CDR2: GTSNPN and SVGIG (reference sequence). V lost 0 bases, J lost 7 bases, and 16 bases lay in between. The CDR3 spans 16 residues.

This clone has a single count. The rearrangement uses TRBV9 and TRBJ2-1; D is possibly TRBD2 (6 bases). CDR1 is SGDLS and CDR2 is YYNGEE in the germline V gene. CDR3 length equals 15 residues. V was clipped by 0 bases and J by 3 bases, with 10 bases between them. The CDR3 DNA sequence: TGTGCCAGCAGCGTAGGCGGGACTCTCTACAATGAGCAGTTCTTC. Protein: CASSVGGTLYNEQFF.

The chain combines TRBV5-4 with TRBJ2-2; 7 bases are a match to TRBD2. The germline CDR1 and CDR2 sequences are SGHNT and YYREEE (reference sequence). There are 16 residues in the CDR3. Trimming took 0 bases from V and 2 from J; bases not matched to a gene: 4. CDR3: CASSLALAVNTGELFF. CDR3 in DNA: TGTGCCAGCAGCTTGGCCCTAGCGGTTAACACCGGGGAGCTGTTTTTT.

This sequence joins TRBV18 and TRBJ2-7; no clear D gene. V dropped 3 bases and J dropped 3 bases, with 9 bases sitting between them. The CDR3 runs 13 residues. In germline, CDR1 is KGHSH, CDR2 LQKENI. This CDR3 is CASSPGSGYEQYF. The CDR3 coding sequence is TGTGCCAGCTCACCTGGGTCTGGCTACGAGCAGTACTTC.

This chain uses TRBV6-5 with TRBJ2-7; no clear D gene. Germline V lookup: CDR1 MNHEY, CDR2 SVGAGI. V dropped 2 bases and J dropped 3 bases, with 2 bases sitting between them. This CDR3 comprises 11 residues. This CDR3 reads CASSYLYEQYF. DNA of the CDR3: TGTGCCAGCAGTTACCTCTACGAGCAGTACTTC.

This clone was observed a single time. This chain joins TRBV7-7 and TRBJ2-2, with D possibly matching TRBD2 (5 bases). CDR1 SSHAT and CDR2 FNYEAQ come from the germline V gene (reference sequence). Trimming pared 5 bases from V and 11 bases from J, leaving 15 bases between. CDR3 length equals 13 residues. The CDR3 reads CASSLVPAGELFF. CDR3 DNA sequence: TGTGCCAGCAGCCTAGTCCCTGCGGGCGAGCTGTTTTTT.

The chain joins TRBV27 to TRBJ2-1, with D possibly matching TRBD2 (5 bases). Germline-derived CDR1 and CDR2 are MNHEY and SMNVEV (reference sequence). V lost 7 bases and J lost 2, with 12 bases in between. The length of the CDR3 is 14 residues. In nucleotides, the CDR3 is TGTGCCAGCAAGAGTAGCGAGACCTACAATGAGCAGTTCTTC. Its translation: CASKSSETYNEQFF.

The V call is TRBV30, the J call TRBJ2-7; TRBD2 agrees at 7 bases. The germline V gene has CDR1 GTSNPN and CDR2 SVGIG (reference sequence). J gave up 5 bases and V 3 bases, and 7 bases lay outside the gene matches. This CDR3 has 13 residues. Here the CDR3 DNA reads TGTGCCTGGAGGGGAGGGCCGGTAAACGAGCAGTACTTC. Encoded protein: CAWRGGPVNEQYF.

V gene TRBV7-6 combines with J gene TRBJ1-5; TRBD1 matches at 9 bases. This CDR3 is built from 14 residues. J gave up 7 bases and V 2 bases, and 3 bases lay outside the gene matches. The germline gives CDR1 SGHVS, CDR2 FNYEAQ. CDR3 coding DNA: TGTGCCAGCAGCTTAATGACAGGGGGACAGCCCCAGCATTTT. It encodes CASSLMTGGQPQHF.

The V gene is TRBV5-1, the J gene TRBJ2-5; 7 bases agree with TRBD1. With 4 bases clipped from V and 5 bases from J, the junction kept 11 bases outside the gene matches. Germline CDR1 and CDR2: SGHRS and YFSETQ. There are 15 residues in the CDR3. This chain's CDR3 is CASSPEGAHGETQYF. CDR3 in DNA: TGCGCCAGCAGCCCAGAGGGGGCGCATGGTGAGACCCAGTACTTC. Supplemented by reference TRBV5-1 and TRBJ2-5, the full variable domain reads KAGVTQTPRYLIKTRGQQVTLSCSPISGHRSVSWYQQTPGQGLQFLFEYFSETQRNKGNFPGRFSGRQFSNSRSEMNVSTLELGDSALYLCASSPEGAHGETQYFGPGTRLLVL.

The genes are TRBV5-4 and TRBJ2-3, with 7 bases identical to TRBD2. Germline trimming cut 3 bases from V and 0 bases from J; bases unmatched to any gene: 4. This CDR3 contains 15 residues. Germline CDR1 reads SGHNT; CDR2 reads YYREEE (reference sequence). In DNA form, the CDR3 reads TGTGCCAGCAGCTGGGGAGGGTCTAGCACAGATACGCAGTATTTT. Translation gives CASSWGGSSTDTQYF.

The rearrangement joins TRBV20-1 to TRBJ2-1, with TRBD1 identical over 7 bases. Germline V gene data show CDR1 as DFQATT and CDR2 as SNEGSKA (reference sequence). V was pared by 5 bases and J by 15 bases, with 7 bases of the junction left unmatched. The CDR3 extends over 10 amino acids. CDR3 in amino acids: CSAAGTVRFF. In DNA, the CDR3 is TGCAGTGCTGCCGGGACAGTGCGGTTCTTC.

This chain uses TRBV28 with TRBJ1-5; a possible D gene is TRBD1 (6 bases). Germline values: CDR1 MDHEN, CDR2 SYDVKM. This CDR3 has 16 residues. Between the trimmed V and J ends, which lost 5 bases and 5 bases, there was a span of 19 bases. The CDR3 coding sequence is TGTGCCAGCAGTGAAATGGGGGGCGGGAGTTATCAGCCCCAGCATTTT. Amino acids: CASSEMGGGSYQPQHF.

The chain is built from TRBV9 and TRBJ1-3; D not certain. V lost 3 bases and J 3 bases, leaving 13 bases between the germline ends. In germline, CDR1 is SGDLS, CDR2 YYNGEE. The CDR3 contains 15 residues. The CDR3 loop is CASSEGNVGGNTIYF. The DNA for the CDR3 is TGTGCCAGCAGCGAAGGAAACGTCGGTGGAAACACCATATATTTT.

The chain uses TRBV2 and TRBJ2-3; D perhaps matches TRBD1 (6 bases). The CDR3 length is 21 residues. The V end lost 5 bases, the J end lost 2 bases, and 32 bases lay between the germline ends. CDR1 is SNHLY and CDR2 is FYNNEI in the germline V gene. CDR3 loop: CASSPKGFIGAGTSPTDTQYF. The CDR3 region has the DNA TGTGCCAGCAGTCCTAAGGGGTTTATTGGTGCCGGGACATCTCCCACAGATACGCAGTATTTT. Complete variable domain (other parts from reference TRBV2 and TRBJ2-3): EPEVTQTPSHQVTQMGQEVILRCVPISNHLYFYWYRQILGQKVEFLVSFYNNEISEKSEIFDDQFSVERPDGSNFTLKIRSTKLEDSAMYFCASSPKGFIGAGTSPTDTQYFGPGTRLTVL.